This T cell receptor (beta chain) was found in a study of CD8+CD57+ T cells in acquired aplastic anemia. About the study: Average DNA yield from sorted CD4+ and CD8+ cells was about 3 ug. Study findings and constraints: Overlap between patients and controls comprised roughly 30 CD8+ CDR3 sequences.

The length of the CDR3 is 13 residues. Germline V gene data show CDR1 as SQVTM and CDR2 as ANQGSEA. The J segment lost 5 bases and the V segment lost 7 bases, leaving 5 bases of the junction unmatched. Template material for TCR beta VDJ and CDR3 profiling consisted of genomic DNA. Using its own MiXCR run on the reads, TCRdb lists one record per CDR3 protein. The data contain more than 250,000 distinct CDR3 sequences, roughly 82% of them singletons. This clonotype was picked up a small number of times. Antigen unknown. Selection for sequencing was limited to patients who had shown CD8+CD57+ cell expansion by flow cytometry.

This clonotype was obtained from a human donor with aplastic anemia. The sequenced material came from sorted CD4+, CD8+, or CD8+CD57+ T cells (not recorded which) from PBMCs. The chain couples TRBV29-1 to TRBJ2-3; 11 bases are shared with TRBD2. The CDR3 protein is CSAGTSGIDTQYF. DNA of the CDR3: TGCAGCGCCGGGACTAGCGGAATAGATACGCAGTATTTT.